These T cell receptor beta chains were read from a single sample in a study of cytomegalovirus exposure and HLA in healthy donors. Clones were read by immunoSEQ multiplex PCR, and TCRdb kept only the in-frame ones, dropping some. Of around 300,000 clones in the sample, approximately 86% were seen once. Sequences were obtained from PBMCs. Receptors originate from a woman younger than 45 in good health and CMV-seropositive. The CDR3 runs from the conserved cysteine through the conserved F or W. A D gene is named only where the DNA matches it firmly. Size values are once, few and many counts, or a class for expanded clones, and some rows have none.

v_call,j_call,d_call,clone_size,cdr3_aa,cdr3_nt
TRBV7-2,TRBJ2-1,.,.,CASSLAGSYNEQFF,TGTGCCAGCAGCTTAGCGGGCTCCTACAATGAGCAGTTCTTC
TRBV20-1,TRBJ2-4,.,.,CSARVGSLYF,TGCAGTGCTAGAGTGGGCTCGCTTTACTTC
TRBV4-1,TRBJ2-5,TRBD2,.,CASSQVAGGLETQYF,TGCGCCAGCAGCCAAGTTGCGGGAGGGTTAGAGACCCAGTACTTC
TRBV7-9,TRBJ2-7,.,.,CASSLGQGSLYEQYF,TGTGCCAGCAGCTTAGGGCAGGGGTCTCTCTACGAGCAGTACTTC
TRBV7-7,TRBJ2-5,.,.,CASSPGSGRQETQYF,TGTGCCAGCAGCCCAGGGAGTGGGCGCCAAGAGACCCAGTACTTC
TRBV9,TRBJ2-7,TRBD2,.,CASSNTSGSYEQYF,TGTGCCAGCAGCAATACTAGCGGTTCCTACGAGCAGTACTTC
TRBV27,TRBJ2-4,.,.,CASSISTGAKNIQYF,TGTGCCAGCAGTATATCGACAGGAGCCAAAAACATTCAGTACTTC
TRBV5-6,TRBJ2-4,.,.,CASSGETVAKNIQYF,TGTGCCAGCAGCGGAGAGACAGTAGCCAAAAACATTCAGTACTTC
TRBV7-2,TRBJ1-6,.,.,CASRSFQIYNSPLHF,TGTGCCAGCAGATCCTTTCAGATCTATAATTCACCCCTCCACTTT
TRBV28,TRBJ1-4,.,.,CASRVARGFNEKLFF,TGTGCCAGCAGGGTAGCAAGGGGGTTTAATGAAAAACTGTTTTTT
TRBV10-3,TRBJ1-6,.,.,CAISEAAAGLTPLHF,TGTGCCATCAGTGAGGCGGCTGCGGGTTTGACACCCCTCCACTTT
TRBV5-1,TRBJ1-2,TRBD1,once,CASSLGQGGGRYTF,TGCGCCAGCAGCCTCGGACAGGGTGGGGGGCGCTACACCTTC
TRBV28,TRBJ2-7,.,few,CASYSPYEQYF,TGTGCCAGCTACAGTCCCTACGAGCAGTACTTC
TRBV27,TRBJ2-6,.,.,CASTRKAGRGGANVLTF,TGTGCCAGCACCAGGAAGGCGGGCCGAGGTGGGGCCAACGTCCTGACTTTC
TRBV9,TRBJ2-1,.,.,CASSGSGQPISSYNEQFF,TGTGCCAGCAGCGGATCCGGACAGCCTATAAGCTCCTACAATGAGCAGTTCTTC
TRBV28,TRBJ2-7,.,.,CASRSGLSGEQYF,TGTGCCAGCAGATCAGGGCTTTCGGGAGAGCAGTACTTC
TRBV28,TRBJ1-2,.,.,CASSSPQVNYGYTF,TGTGCCAGCAGTTCTCCCCAGGTCAACTATGGCTACACCTTC